The 6 T cell receptor beta chains listed next were all sequenced from one sample in a study of cytotoxic CD8 clonotypes in ibrutinib-treated CLL. Produced via immunoSEQ multiplex PCR; TCRdb's table is partial and in-frame only. Of around 140,000 clones in the sample, approximately 83% are singletons; the top ten hold roughly 2%. Specimen: PBMCs, collected after 24 months of ibrutinib treatment. These receptors were obtained from a human donor with chronic lymphocytic leukemia.

This clone is a singleton in its sample. Within the sample, other DNA sequences also encode this same CDR3. This chain connects TRBV18 to TRBJ2-5; 7 bases fit TRBD2. Germline V gives CDR1 KGHSH, CDR2 LQKENI. After removal of 3 bases from V and 5 bases from J, the junction contained 0 bases not matched to a gene. The length of the CDR3 is 12 residues. The CDR3 here is CASSPREETQYF. CDR3 coding DNA: TGTGCCAGCTCACCGCGGGAGGAGACCCAGTACTTC.

The genes are TRBV4-3 and TRBJ2-3; D is uncertain. CDR3 length: 14 residues. The V end lost 0 bases, the J end lost 2 bases, and 6 bases lay between the germline ends. CDR1 is LGHNA and CDR2 is YSLEER in the germline V gene. Written as DNA, the CDR3 is TGCGCCAGCAGCCAAGATTACTCCACAGATACGCAGTATTTT. Translated: CASSQDYSTDTQYF.

J is TRBJ2-5 and V is TRBV29-1; D is ambiguous. The germline gives CDR1 SQVTM, CDR2 ANQGSEA. The CDR3 has 10 amino acids. V was shortened by 5 bases and J by 5 bases, with 6 bases between the two germline ends. CDR3 nucleotide sequence: TGCAGCGTTTCCGTCGAGACCCAGTACTTC. Encoded protein: CSVSVETQYF.

The chain recombines TRBV7-2 with TRBJ2-1; 9 bases line up with TRBD2. This CDR3 contains 16 residues. Germline loops: CDR1 SGHTA, CDR2 FQGNSA. The V segment lost 5 bases and the J segment 6 bases; nucleotides outside the gene matches: 11. CDR3 sequence: CASSPIGGRVSNEQFF. The CDR3 bases are TGTGCCAGCAGCCCAATAGGCGGGAGGGTCTCCAATGAGCAGTTCTTC.

The V and J genes are TRBV6-6 and TRBJ2-7; tentative D call: TRBD1 (6 bases). The CDR3 is 15 residues long. Trimming removed 5 bases from V and 2 bases from J, with 16 bases in between. Germline assignment: CDR1 MNHNY and CDR2 SVGAGI (reference sequence). CDR3 DNA: TGTGCCAGCAGTGACCCCCCGGCAGGGGCCTACGAGCAGTACTTC. Residues: CASSDPPAGAYEQYF.

The V call is TRBV28, the J call TRBJ2-3, with a weak D call TRBD1 (5 bases). CDR1 MDHEN and CDR2 SYDVKM come from the germline V gene. The CDR3 consists of 15 residues. Trimming pared 5 bases from V and 2 bases from J, leaving 14 bases between. The CDR3 nucleotides are TGTGCCAGCAGTGGGGCCCAACAACCCACAGATACGCAGTATTTT. Its protein product is CASSGAQQPTDTQYF.